The clone carrying this T cell receptor (beta chain) turned up a few times. This sample is part of a study of Graves' ophthalmopathy and Graves' hyperthyroidism. The authors amplified TCR beta CDR3 regions from RNA transcripts. HTBI-primed RT-PCR formed the first round, and a multiplex PCR formed the second. TCRdb re-called the multiplex PCR reads with MiXCR, one entry per CDR3 protein. The sample lists over a million distinct CDR3 sequences; about 38% were seen once. V lost 7 bases and J lost 1, with 16 bases in between. CDR3 length: 15 amino acids. Germline V gives CDR1 MNHEY, CDR2 SVGEGT. The material sequenced was peripheral blood or thyroid tissue (not recorded which). The chain has TRBV6-2 or TRBV6-3 and TRBJ1-1; D remains ambiguous. The sequence came from an adult man with Graves' hyperthyroidism. The CDR3 DNA is TGTGCCAGCAATCTTACCGGGCAGGAGAACACTGAAGCTTTCTTT. Protein product: CASNLTGQENTEAFF.